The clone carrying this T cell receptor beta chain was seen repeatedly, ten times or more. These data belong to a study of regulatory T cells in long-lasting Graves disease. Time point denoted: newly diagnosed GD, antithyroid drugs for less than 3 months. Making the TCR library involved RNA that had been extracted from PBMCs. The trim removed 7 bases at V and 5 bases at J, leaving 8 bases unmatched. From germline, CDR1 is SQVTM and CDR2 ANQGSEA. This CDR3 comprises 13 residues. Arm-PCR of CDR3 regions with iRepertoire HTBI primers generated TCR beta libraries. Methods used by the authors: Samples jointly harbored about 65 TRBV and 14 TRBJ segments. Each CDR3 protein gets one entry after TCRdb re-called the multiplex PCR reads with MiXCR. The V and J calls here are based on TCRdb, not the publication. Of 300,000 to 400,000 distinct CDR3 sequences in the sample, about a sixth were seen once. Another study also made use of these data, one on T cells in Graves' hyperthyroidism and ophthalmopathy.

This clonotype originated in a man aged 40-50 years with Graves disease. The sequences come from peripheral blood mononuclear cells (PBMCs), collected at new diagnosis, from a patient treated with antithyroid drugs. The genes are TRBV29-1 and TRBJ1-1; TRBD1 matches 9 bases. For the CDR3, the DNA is TGCAGCGCCCAAGGACAGGGGTTGACTGAAGCTTTCTTT. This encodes CSAQGQGLTEAFF.